The 6 T cell receptor beta chains in this list originate from one sample, sequenced in a study of Ad26.COV2.S vaccination and SARS-CoV-2 variants. Sample treatment: roughly 20 received Ad26.COV2.S at low or high dose, single or two shots; about 5 received placebo; per-sample allocation not given. Vaccine and placebo recipients were sampled on day 63 after the first injection. Method: immunoSEQ multiplex PCR; TCRdb's copy keeps in-frame clones and lacks some. Here the sample spans roughly 680,000 clones, more than 70% being singletons. The sample here was peripheral blood, taken in a trial of Ad26.COV2.S vaccine versus placebo. These receptors all stem from a person between 18 and 65 years old who received the Ad26.COV2.S COVID-19 vaccine or a placebo.

CDR3 in DNA: TGTGCCAGCAGTTACTCCGAGGGGAGCTCCTACAATGAGCAGTTCTTC. Amino acids: CASSYSEGSSYNEQFF. This chain links TRBV6-5 with TRBJ2-1; D may correspond to TRBD1 or TRBD2 (5 bases each). From germline, CDR1 is MNHEY and CDR2 SVGAGI. V lost 0 bases and J lost 0, with 9 bases in between. The CDR3 extends over 16 amino acids.

Of note for this clone: The same CDR3 can be traced to other DNA sequences in this sample. The chain couples TRBV6-5 to TRBJ1-1; a possible D gene is TRBD1 (5 bases). The germline V gene encodes CDR1 MNHEY and CDR2 SVGAGI. V was pared by 2 bases and J by 1 base, with 8 bases between. The CDR3 loop spans 14 amino acids. CDR3 protein: CASSYGQGNTEAFF. CDR3 DNA sequence: TGTGCCAGCAGTTACGGGCAGGGGAACACTGAAGCTTTCTTT.

J is TRBJ1-2 and V is TRBV4-2; D possibly corresponds to TRBD1 (5 bases). Looked up from germline, CDR1 is LGHNA and CDR2 is YNFKEQ. The CDR3 extends over 15 amino acids. The V end lost 0 bases, the J end lost 4 bases, and 12 bases lay between the germline ends. CDR3 DNA sequence: TGTGCCAGCAGCCAAGATTCGGGGGGTAGCTATGGCTACACCTTC. Translation gives CASSQDSGGSYGYTF.

J is TRBJ2-3 and V is TRBV10-3, with D maybe TRBD2 (6 bases). Germline V gene data show CDR1 as ENHRY and CDR2 as SYGVKD. The V end was cut by 6 bases, the J end by 3 bases, with 19 bases between. The CDR3 covers 16 residues. The CDR3 nucleotides read TGTGCCATCAGCCGTCTGGAGGGGTACCTTACAGATACGCAGTATTTT. As protein: CAISRLEGYLTDTQYF.

The chain is built from TRBV3-1 (or the pseudogene TRBV3-2) and TRBJ2-7; perhaps TRBD1 as D (6 bases). V was shortened by 4 bases and J by 5 bases, with 12 bases between the two germline ends. Germline V gene data show CDR1 as LGHDT and CDR2 as YNNKEL (reference sequence). The CDR3 loop spans 13 amino acids. The CDR3 nucleotides read TGTGCCAGCAGCCTACAGGGATTTGACGAGCAGTACTTC. This translates into CASSLQGFDEQYF.

The chain links TRBV7-8 to TRBJ2-3; 7 bases line up with TRBD2. The CDR3 is 13 amino acids. Unmatched junction bases numbered 6, after V lost 3 bases and J lost 9 bases. Germline V gene lookup returns CDR1 SGHVS and CDR2 FQNEAQ. The CDR3 loop reads CASSFTGEGTQYF. For the CDR3, the DNA is TGTGCCAGCAGCTTTACGGGGGAGGGGACGCAGTATTTT.